The present T cell receptor beta chain was sequenced within a study of T cells in Graves' hyperthyroidism and ophthalmopathy. The J segment lost 7 bases and the V segment lost 2 bases, leaving 5 bases of the junction unmatched. Germline V gives CDR1 LNHDA, CDR2 SQIVND (reference sequence). The CDR3 contains 14 residues. The CDR3 regions of TCR beta were amplified from RNA transcripts. HTBI primers were used for first-round RT-PCR of the TCR CDR3. In TCRdb, the multiplex PCR reads were re-called with MiXCR into one record per CDR3 protein. The repertoire holds fewer than 450,000 distinct CDR3 sequences, with about a sixth as singletons.

The chain uses TRBV19 and TRBJ1-5; 7 nucleotides line up with TRBD1. The clonotype comes from a woman in her twenties or thirties with Graves' hyperthyroidism that later progressed to Graves' ophthalmopathy. The source material was blood. The CDR3 DNA reads as TGTGCCAGTAGTATATCAGGGGGGGCCCAGCCCCAGCATTTT. Translated, it gives CASSISGGAQPQHF.